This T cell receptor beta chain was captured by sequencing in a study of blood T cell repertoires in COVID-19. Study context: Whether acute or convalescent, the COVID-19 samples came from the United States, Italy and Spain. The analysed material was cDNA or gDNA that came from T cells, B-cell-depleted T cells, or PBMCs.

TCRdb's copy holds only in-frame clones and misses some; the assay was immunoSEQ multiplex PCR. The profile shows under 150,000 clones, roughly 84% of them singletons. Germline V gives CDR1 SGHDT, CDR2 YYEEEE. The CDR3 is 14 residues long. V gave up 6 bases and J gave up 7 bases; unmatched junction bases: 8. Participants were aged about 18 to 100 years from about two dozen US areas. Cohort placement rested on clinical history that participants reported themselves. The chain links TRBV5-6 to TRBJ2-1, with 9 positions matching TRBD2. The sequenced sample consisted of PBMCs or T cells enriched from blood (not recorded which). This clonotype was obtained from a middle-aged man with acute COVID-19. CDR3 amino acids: CASMGLAGRNEQFF. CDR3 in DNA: TGTGCCAGCATGGGGCTAGCGGGAAGGAATGAGCAGTTCTTC. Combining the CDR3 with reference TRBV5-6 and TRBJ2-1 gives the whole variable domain DAGVTQSPTHLIKTRGQQVTLRCSPKSGHDTVSWYQQALGQGPQFIFQYYEEEERQRGNFPDRFSGHQFPNYSSELNVNALLLGDSALYLCASMGLAGRNEQFFGPGTRLTVL.